This is a list of T cell receptor beta chains from one sample in a study of long-term antiretroviral therapy in people with HIV. Data came from immunoSEQ multiplex PCR; TCRdb stores just in-frame clones and leaves some out. The sample includes approximately 25,000 clones, just over 90% of them seen just once. The sample consisted of unsorted PBMCs, taken 7.6 years after starting antiretroviral therapy. The receptors stem from a middle-aged woman with HIV. Both conserved end residues are part of each CDR3. The order of the fields is V gene, D gene, J gene, CDR3 protein. The D gene is left open where the match is weak.

>TRBV14|-|TRBJ1-1
CASSPRGLEAFF
>TRBV7-2|TRBD2|TRBJ2-1
CASSLVAAGGRGEQFF
>TRBV5-1|-|TRBJ1-1
CASSLSSPNTEAFF
>TRBV5-4|-|TRBJ2-1
CASSLAGRHEQFF
>TRBV5-6|-|TRBJ2-7
CASSLGPAYEQYF
>TRBV6-6|TRBD2|TRBJ2-1
CASSPRRGETGNEQFF
>TRBV9|-|TRBJ1-6
CASSGKGGSYNSPLHF
>TRBV6-5|-|TRBJ2-7
CASSYHGRLSHYEQYF
>TRBV7-2|-|TRBJ2-5
CASSLDDRTIGQETQYF
>TRBV5-1|-|TRBJ2-3
CASSLVSDTDTQYF
>TRBV30|-|TRBJ2-2
CAWSPNWGPVGELFF
>TRBV4-1|-|TRBJ1-1
CASSQDLGGTEAFF
>TRBV5-8|-|TRBJ2-5
CASSSLWTSLGTQYF